The clone carrying this TCR beta chain has more than one count but fewer than ten. What it binds is unknown. Reverse transcription of all isolated RNA meant that expressed TCRB transcripts were sequenced. Repertoires were generated with immunoSEQ multiplex PCR, while TCRdb's copy carries only in-frame clones and drops some. The sample shows roughly 450,000 clones, about 15% of them seen only once. This CDR3 spans 15 amino acids. Trimming removed 4 bases at V and 10 bases at J, with 18 bases between. Germline CDR1 SGHDT, CDR2 YYEEEE. These data come from a study of beta chain features in type 1 diabetes. Broader study findings: Patients' naive, central memory and regulatory TCRB repertoires appeared more alike than those of healthy donors.

Sequenced material: naive CD4+ T cells from blood. The TCR was taken from a man aged 30 to 39 in good health. This chain connects TRBV5-6 to TRBJ1-6, with D perhaps matching TRBD1 (5 bases). The CDR3 DNA reads TGTGCCAGCAGCCCTGGTATAGGGGTAGAGTCACCCCTCCACTTT. Its translation: CASSPGIGVESPLHF.